The table lists the clone carrying this TCR beta chain with a few counts. Previously, flow cytometry had revealed CD8+CD57+ cell expansion in the patients chosen for sequencing. With V trimmed by 3 bases and J by 1 base, 13 bases remained unmatched. Looked up from germline, CDR1 is LGHNT and CDR2 is FRNRAP. This CDR3 spans 18 amino acids. This specimen belongs to a study of CD8+CD57+ T cells in acquired aplastic anemia. Genomic DNA provided the template from which TCR beta VDJ and CDR3 profiles were obtained. TCRdb fed the reads into MiXCR, producing one record per CDR3 protein. The repertoire includes 150,000 to 200,000 distinct CDR3 sequences, around 48% of them detected once, and about 30% sits in the top ten.

The receptor comes from a human donor with aplastic anemia. The chain employs TRBV12-5 and TRBJ2-3; 7 bases agree with TRBD2. The sample taken for sequencing was sorted CD4+, CD8+, or CD8+CD57+ T cells (not recorded which) from PBMCs. The CDR3 reads CASGFGKQREIGTDTQYF. Here the CDR3 DNA reads TGTGCTAGTGGTTTTGGCAAGCAGCGGGAAATCGGCACAGATACGCAGTATTTT.